This T cell receptor (beta chain) is drawn from a study of T cells after yellow fever vaccination. Study-level information: The fractions with low cell numbers were processed using SMART-Seq v4 Ultra Low Input.

Whole-study results and caveats: Subsequent to the booster, the majority of primary-vaccination clones reappeared (around 95% CD4, approximately 90% CD8). High-abundance clonotypes from the bulk population could contaminate FACS-sorted repertoires.

To note about this clonotype: What it binds is unknown.

Trimming cost V 5 bases and J 7 bases, with 21 bases left between them. Germline CDR1 is SEHNR and CDR2 is FQNEAQ (reference sequence). This CDR3 spans 16 amino acids. TCRdb re-derived calls from the 5' RACE reads in MiXCR, one entry per CDR3 protein. The profile shows about 360,000 distinct CDR3 sequences, around 6.5% of them singletons. This clonotype originated in a man in his thirties or forties who received the YFV17D yellow fever vaccine. The input for sequencing was PBMCs, taken 5 days after the yellow fever booster vaccination. The rearrangement joins TRBV7-9 to TRBJ2-1, with D perhaps TRBD1 or TRBD2 (7 bases each). The CDR3 DNA is TGTGCCAGCAGCCAGGGGGGGCCTAGCGGAGGTAATGAGCAGTTCTTC. Protein product: CASSQGGPSGGNEQFF.